This T cell receptor (beta chain) came from a study of blood T cell repertoires in COVID-19. Germline loops: CDR1 MNHEY, CDR2 SVGAGI. This CDR3 is built from 14 residues. V was pared by 2 bases and J by 0 bases, with 7 bases between. Clones were sequenced by immunoSEQ multiplex PCR, and TCRdb holds only the in-frame ones, with some missing. The sample has about 190,000 clones, 70% to 80% seen once; the top ten hold roughly an eighth. Material for sequencing was peripheral blood. The chain carries TRBV6-5 and TRBJ1-2; D perhaps matches TRBD1 (5 bases). The TCR comes from a woman aged 50 to 60 with acute or convalescent COVID-19. CDR3 loop: CASSYGAPNYGYTF. In DNA, the CDR3 is TGTGCCAGCAGTTACGGGGCACCTAACTATGGCTACACCTTC.